This T cell receptor beta chain appears in the sequencing data of a study of blood T cell repertoires in COVID-19. Across the study: T cells, B-cell-depleted T cells, or PBMCs supplied cDNA or gDNA.

TCRdb's table, derived via immunoSEQ multiplex PCR, lists solely in-frame clones and lacks some. The sample carries about 430,000 clones, roughly 88% recorded once. The study recruited people aged about 18 to 90 years across 20 to 30 US areas. Self-reported history from a screening survey and questionnaire set each donor's cohort. This TCR came from a woman aged 25 to 39 with acute COVID-19. Sequenced material: PBMCs or T cells enriched from blood (not recorded which).

CDR3 in amino acids: CASSFGTGGHEQYF. The CDR3 nucleotides are TGTGCCAGCAGCTTCGGGACAGGGGGCCACGAGCAGTACTTC. The gene calls are TRBV7-9 and TRBJ2-7; 12 nucleotides align to TRBD1. The germline gives CDR1 SEHNR, CDR2 FQNEAQ (reference sequence). The V and J ends lost 3 bases and 5 bases, in that order; junction bases with no gene match: 2. The CDR3 extends over 14 amino acids. Complete variable domain (other parts from reference TRBV7-9 and TRBJ2-7): DTGVSQNPRHKITKRGQNVTFRCDPISEHNRLYWYRQTLGQGPEFLTYFQNEAQLEKSRLLSDRFSAERPKGSFSTLEIQRTEQGDSAMYLCASSFGTGGHEQYFGPGTRLTVT.